Listed below are T cell receptor beta chains from one sample, sequenced in a study of CD8 T cells in ankylosing spondylitis. TCRdb re-derived calls from the 5' RACE reads in MiXCR, one entry per CDR3 protein. Seen here are hundreds of thousands of distinct CDR3 sequences, about 9.1% observed once, and the top ten hold approximately 6.3%. Sequencing was done on a sample of blood, either unsorted or a sorted T cell fraction (not recorded which). The receptors shown here come from a male donor with ankylosing spondylitis or in good health (not recorded which). The CDR3 runs from the conserved cysteine through the conserved F or W. The D gene is left open where the match is weak. The size of a clone is reported for some rows only, either as once, few or many, or as a class for expanded clones.

j_gene	d_gene	v_gene	len	abundance	CDR3aa	CDR3nt
TRBJ2-3	TRBD1	TRBV27	18	many	CASSSGQGLSSRGGTQYF	TGTGCCAGCAGTTCGGGACAGGGGTTGAGCTCCCGCGGAGGTACGCAGTATTTT
TRBJ2-3	TRBD1	TRBV29-1	17	.	CSVEDGNRGHLTDTQYF	TGCAGCGTTGAAGATGGGAACAGGGGGCATTTGACAGATACGCAGTATTTT
TRBJ1-5	.	TRBV12-3/TRBV12-4	16	many	CASSPPRGYSNQPQHF	TGTGCCAGCAGTCCCCCCCGGGGCTATAGCAATCAGCCCCAGCATTTT
TRBJ2-2	.	TRBV5-1	16	.	CASSPSATPNTGELFF	TGCGCCAGCAGCCCCTCGGCTACTCCGAACACCGGGGAGCTGTTTTTT
TRBJ2-2	.	TRBV5-1	18	.	CASSALPSGTGRTGELFF	TGCGCCAGCAGCGCCCTACCGTCAGGCACTGGCCGCACCGGGGAGCTGTTTTTT
TRBJ2-1	.	TRBV20-1	13	many	CSARGSIANEQFF	TGCAGTGCTAGGGGTAGCATAGCCAATGAGCAGTTCTTC
TRBJ2-1	.	TRBV15	15	many	CATSTTGVTYNEQFF	TGTGCCACCAGCACGACTGGTGTGACCTACAATGAGCAGTTCTTC
TRBJ1-2	.	TRBV29-1	13	many	CSVEKTGGYGYTF	TGCAGCGTTGAGAAGACAGGCGGCTATGGCTACACCTTC
TRBJ2-2	.	TRBV2	16	few	CASSVLGGANTGELFF	TGTGCCAGCAGTGTATTAGGCGGCGCGAACACCGGGGAGCTGTTTTTT
TRBJ2-7	TRBD2	TRBV4-2	16	.	CASSSSGGAPHYEQYF	TGTGCCAGCAGCTCCTCCGGGGGGGCCCCCCACTACGAGCAGTACTTC
TRBJ1-6	.	TRBV13	14	many	CASSPGDRASPLHF	TGTGCCAGCAGCCCAGGTGACCGGGCCTCACCCCTCCACTTT
TRBJ1-4	TRBD1	TRBV5-1	15	many	CASSPVQGAGEKLFF	TGCGCCAGCAGCCCCGTCCAGGGGGCGGGTGAAAAACTGTTTTTT
TRBJ2-7	TRBD2	TRBV7-9	14	.	CASSLSLAGNEQYF	TGTGCCAGCAGCTTAAGTCTAGCGGGAAACGAGCAGTACTTC
TRBJ1-1	.	TRBV7-2	15	.	CASSPLGGASTEAFF	TGTGCCAGCAGCCCGCTGGGGGGGGCGAGCACTGAAGCTTTCTTT
TRBJ2-7	.	TRBV11-2	15	many	CASSLSDTPLDEQYF	TGTGCCAGCAGCTTAAGCGACACCCCCCTGGACGAGCAGTACTTC
TRBJ2-7	.	TRBV7-2	14	many	CASSSLGHLYEQYF	TGTGCCAGCAGCTCCCTCGGACATCTCTACGAGCAGTACTTC
TRBJ2-7	.	TRBV19	15	many	CASSSRQGLSYEQYF	TGTGCCAGTAGTTCGAGACAGGGACTCTCCTACGAGCAGTACTTC
TRBJ2-3	.	TRBV7-8	15	many	CASSPPESSTDTQYF	TGTGCCAGCAGCCCACCCGAGAGTAGCACAGATACGCAGTATTTT
TRBJ1-3	.	TRBV2	15	few	CASSRTASSGNTIYF	TGTGCCAGCAGTCGGACGGCTAGCTCTGGAAACACCATATATTTT
TRBJ2-7	TRBD2	TRBV6-1	16	.	CASSGHPGLASYEQYF	TGTGCCAGCAGTGGGCATCCGGGACTAGCCTCTTACGAGCAGTACTTC
TRBJ1-2	TRBD1	TRBV6-1	17	many	CASSEEGGQGRRYGYTF	TGTGCCAGCAGTGAAGAAGGTGGACAGGGGAGGCGGTATGGCTACACCTTC
TRBJ2-7	.	TRBV19	14	few	CASSISAGTYEQYF	TGTGCCAGTAGTATCTCCGCCGGAACCTACGAGCAGTACTTC
TRBJ1-1	TRBD1	TRBV6-1	13	many	CASTRTGDTEAFF	TGTGCCAGCACCCGGACAGGTGACACTGAAGCTTTCTTT
TRBJ1-1	TRBD1	TRBV20-1	13	few	CSASPTGGTEAFF	TGCAGTGCTAGCCCGACAGGGGGAACTGAAGCTTTCTTT
TRBJ1-1	.	TRBV5-1	20	.	CASPPSMTPDTASGATEAFF	TGCGCCAGCCCGCCCTCAATGACTCCAGATACTGCCTCAGGCGCCACTGAAGCTTTCTTT
TRBJ2-7	TRBD1	TRBV12-3/TRBV12-4	14	many	CASSDRVGAYEQYF	TGTGCCAGCAGTGACAGGGTTGGGGCCTACGAGCAGTACTTC
TRBJ2-3	.	TRBV7-3	16	many	CASSLTGRGNTDTQYF	TGTGCCAGCAGCTTAACGGGAAGAGGTAACACAGATACGCAGTATTTT
TRBJ1-2	.	TRBV27	13	many	CASRGWGEDSYTF	TGTGCCAGCAGGGGGTGGGGGGAAGATAGCTACACCTTC
TRBJ2-3	.	TRBV11-3	15	many	CASSRLGPLTDTQYF	TGTGCCAGCAGCCGCTTGGGACCCCTCACAGATACGCAGTATTTT
TRBJ2-3	.	TRBV5-1	15	many	CASSLGQATTDTQYF	TGCGCCAGCAGCTTGGGACAGGCGACCACAGATACGCAGTATTTT
TRBJ1-2	TRBD1	TRBV20-1	15	.	CSAVPGQGSYYGYTF	TGCAGTGCCGTACCGGGACAGGGTTCCTACTATGGCTACACCTTC